This is a list of T cell receptor beta chains from one sample in a study of radiation and T cells in renal cell carcinoma. Method: immunoSEQ multiplex PCR; TCRdb's copy keeps in-frame clones and lacks some. The sample lists around 140,000 clones; 75% to 90% were seen once. Sequences were derived from blood, sampled from a patient whose treatment included radiotherapy and nephrectomy. These receptor sequences come from a woman between 50 and 59 years old with renal cell carcinoma. Each CDR3 is given with its conserved first and last residue. A D gene is named only where the DNA matches it firmly. Clone size appears in some rows only: once, few, many, or a class for an expanded clone.

NA,TRBJ2-1,18,TRBV19,TRBD2,CASSRASGSLNTYNEQFF,TGTGCCAGCTCCAGGGCTAGCGGGAGCCTTAATACCTACAATGAGCAGTTCTTC
NA,TRBJ2-7,14,TRBV9,NA,CASSGGGGTYEQYF,TGTGCCAGCAGCGGTGGAGGGGGCACCTACGAGCAGTACTTC
NA,TRBJ2-3,15,TRBV7-9,NA,CASSKKDQVLGTQYF,TGTGCCAGCAGTAAAAAGGATCAGGTCTTAGGTACGCAGTATTTT
once,TRBJ1-2,14,TRBV9,NA,CASSVEQGNYGYTF,TGTGCCAGCAGCGTAGAACAGGGAAACTATGGCTACACCTTC
once,TRBJ1-2,14,TRBV13,TRBD1,CASSKRGTGFGYTF,TGTGCCAGCAGCAAAAGAGGGACAGGGTTTGGCTACACCTTC
NA,TRBJ2-7,16,TRBV28,TRBD1,CASSSPSTGGRYEQYF,TGTGCCAGCAGTTCCCCTTCGACAGGGGGCAGGTACGAGCAGTACTTC
once,TRBJ1-2,14,TRBV16,TRBD1,CASSQQGQGYGYTF,TGTGCCAGCAGCCAGCAGGGACAGGGGTATGGCTACACCTTC
NA,TRBJ1-3,14,TRBV9,NA,CASSVGVSGNTIYF,TGTGCCAGCAGCGTAGGAGTATCTGGAAACACCATATATTTT
NA,TRBJ1-1,16,TRBV18,TRBD1,CASSPSGTDPATEAFF,TGTGCCAGCTCACCATCAGGGACAGACCCGGCCACTGAAGCTTTCTTT
NA,TRBJ1-1,15,TRBV4-1,TRBD1,CASSQESPRGTEAFF,TGCGCCAGCAGCCAAGAGAGTCCCAGGGGGACTGAAGCTTTCTTT
NA,TRBJ2-1,14,TRBV6-6,NA,CASSYGTAGNEQFF,TGTGCCAGCAGTTACGGCACGGCTGGGAATGAGCAGTTCTTC
NA,TRBJ1-2,16,TRBV5-1,NA,CASSLAVGGGNYGYTF,TGCGCCAGCAGCTTGGCCGTTGGGGGCGGCAACTATGGCTACACCTTC
NA,TRBJ2-2,16,TRBV7-3,TRBD1,CASSLNGQGVTGELFF,TGTGCCAGCAGCTTAAACGGACAGGGAGTCACCGGGGAGCTGTTTTTT
NA,TRBJ2-3,16,TRBV4-1,TRBD2,CASSPVEREEQDTQYF,TGCGCCAGCAGCCCCGTTGAGCGGGAGGAACAAGATACGCAGTATTTT
NA,TRBJ2-3,14,TRBV28,NA,CASSPGLGTDTQYF,TGTGCCAGTTCCCCGGGACTCGGCACAGATACGCAGTATTTT
NA,TRBJ2-7,14,TRBV5-1,NA,CASSATDGSYEQYF,TGCGCCAGCAGCGCAACAGACGGATCCTACGAGCAGTACTTC
NA,TRBJ1-1,19,TRBV19,NA,CASSRVFRGLIGLDTEAFF,TGTGCCAGTAGTAGGGTTTTCAGGGGCCTTATCGGATTGGACACTGAAGCTTTCTTT
NA,TRBJ2-3,13,TRBV7-2,NA,CASSQPSTDTQYF,TGTGCCAGCAGCCAGCCTAGCACAGATACGCAGTATTTT
NA,TRBJ2-7,13,TRBV4-3,NA,CASSQDWGDEQYF,TGCGCCAGCAGCCAAGATTGGGGCGACGAGCAGTACTTC
NA,TRBJ2-6,16,TRBV25-1,NA,CASSESAISGANVLTF,TGTGCCAGCAGTGAATCAGCCATCTCTGGGGCCAACGTCCTGACTTTC
NA,TRBJ1-2,14,TRBV6-5,NA,CASSPSMALYGYTF,TGTGCCAGCAGCCCGTCAATGGCACTATATGGCTACACCTTC
NA,TRBJ1-4,15,TRBV7-2,NA,CASSQPRGGDEKLFF,TGTGCCAGCAGCCAGCCCCGGGGGGGGGATGAAAAACTGTTTTTT
once,TRBJ2-3,15,TRBV5-1,TRBD1,CASSLDTGEPDTQYF,TGCGCCAGCAGCTTGGATACAGGGGAGCCAGATACGCAGTATTTT
NA,TRBJ1-3,13,TRBV6-1,NA,CATKGGSGNTIYF,TGTGCCACGAAGGGGGGTTCTGGAAACACCATATATTTT
NA,TRBJ2-3,16,TRBV28,NA,CASSPQGSPSTDTQYF,TGTGCCAGCAGTCCACAGGGTTCACCTAGCACAGATACGCAGTATTTT
NA,TRBJ2-3,16,TRBV6-5,TRBD2,CASSYELAGTLDTQYF,TGTGCCAGCAGTTACGAATTAGCGGGGACCTTGGATACGCAGTATTTT
NA,TRBJ2-3,14,TRBV4-1,NA,CASSQDFGGSTQYF,TGCGCCAGCAGCCAAGATTTCGGAGGGTCTACGCAGTATTTT